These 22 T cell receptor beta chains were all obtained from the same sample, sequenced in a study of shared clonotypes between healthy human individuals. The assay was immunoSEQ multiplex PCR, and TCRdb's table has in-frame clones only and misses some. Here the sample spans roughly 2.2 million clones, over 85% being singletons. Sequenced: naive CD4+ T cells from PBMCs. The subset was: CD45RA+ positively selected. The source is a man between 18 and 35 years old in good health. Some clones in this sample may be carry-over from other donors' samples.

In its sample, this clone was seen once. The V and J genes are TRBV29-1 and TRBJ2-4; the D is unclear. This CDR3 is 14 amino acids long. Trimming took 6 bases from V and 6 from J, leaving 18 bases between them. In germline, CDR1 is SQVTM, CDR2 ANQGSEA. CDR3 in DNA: TGCAGCGTCGTACAATATCTGGGCCGAAACATTCAGTACTTC. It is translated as CSVVQYLGRNIQYF.

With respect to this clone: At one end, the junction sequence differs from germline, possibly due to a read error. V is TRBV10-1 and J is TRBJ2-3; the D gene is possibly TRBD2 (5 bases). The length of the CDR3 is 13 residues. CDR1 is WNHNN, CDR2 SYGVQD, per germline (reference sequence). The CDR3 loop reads CASSEKQGARANF. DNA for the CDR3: TGCGCCAGCAGTGAGAAGCAAGGTGCGCGGGCAAATTTT.

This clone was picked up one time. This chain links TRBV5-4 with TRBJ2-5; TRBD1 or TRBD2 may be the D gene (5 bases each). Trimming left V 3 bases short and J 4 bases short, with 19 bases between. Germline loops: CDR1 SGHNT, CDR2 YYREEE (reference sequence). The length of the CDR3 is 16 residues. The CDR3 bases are TGTGCCAGCAGCTCTCCTATGGGGGTCCTAGGAGAGACCCAGTACTTC. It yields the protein CASSSPMGVLGETQYF. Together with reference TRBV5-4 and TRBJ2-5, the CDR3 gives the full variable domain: ETGVTQSPTHLIKTRGQQVTLRCSSQSGHNTVSWYQQALGQGPQFIFQYYREEENGRGNFPPRFSGLQFPNYSSELNVNALELDDSALYLCASSSPMGVLGETQYFGPGTRLLVL.

The CDR3 here is CASSPGQGAGNEQFF. In DNA, the CDR3 is TGTGCCAGCAGCCCGGGACAGGGGGCCGGTAATGAGCAGTTCTTC. This chain joins TRBV11-3 and TRBJ2-1, with 12 bases fitting TRBD1. The CDR3 loop spans 15 amino acids. V shed 5 bases and J 7 bases; nucleotides not matched to a gene: 6. CDR1 SGHNT and CDR2 YENEEA come from the germline V gene.

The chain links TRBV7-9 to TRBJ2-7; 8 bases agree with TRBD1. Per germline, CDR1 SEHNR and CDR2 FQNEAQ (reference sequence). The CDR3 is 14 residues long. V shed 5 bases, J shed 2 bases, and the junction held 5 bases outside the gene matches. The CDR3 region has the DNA TGTGCCAGCAGCCCACAGGGGGTTCCCTACGAGCAGTACTTC. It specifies CASSPQGVPYEQYF.

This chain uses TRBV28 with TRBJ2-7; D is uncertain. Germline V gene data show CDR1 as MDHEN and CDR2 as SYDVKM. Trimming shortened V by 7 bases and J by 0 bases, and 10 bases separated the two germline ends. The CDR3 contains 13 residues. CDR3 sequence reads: CASIGPGSYEQYF. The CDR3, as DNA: TGTGCCAGCATCGGCCCAGGCTCCTACGAGCAGTACTTC.

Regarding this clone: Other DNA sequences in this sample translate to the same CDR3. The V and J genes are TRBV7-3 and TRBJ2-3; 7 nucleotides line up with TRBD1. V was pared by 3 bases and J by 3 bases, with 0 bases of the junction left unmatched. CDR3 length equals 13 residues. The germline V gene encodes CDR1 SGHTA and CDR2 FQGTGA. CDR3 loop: CASSLTGTDTQYF. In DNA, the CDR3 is TGTGCCAGCAGCTTGACAGGGACAGATACGCAGTATTTT.

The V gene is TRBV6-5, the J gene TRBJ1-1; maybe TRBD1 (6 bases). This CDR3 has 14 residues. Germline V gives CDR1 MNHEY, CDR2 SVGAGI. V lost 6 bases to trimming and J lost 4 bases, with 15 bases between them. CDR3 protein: CASRTGWGATEAFF. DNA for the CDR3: TGTGCCAGCAGGACGGGATGGGGGGCCACTGAAGCTTTCTTT.

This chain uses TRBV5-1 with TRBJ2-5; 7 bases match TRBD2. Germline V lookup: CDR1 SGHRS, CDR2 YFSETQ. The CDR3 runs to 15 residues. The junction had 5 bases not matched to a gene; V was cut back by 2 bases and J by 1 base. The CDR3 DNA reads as TGCGCCAGCAGCTTCGCTAGCGGAGGCCAAGAGACCCAGTACTTC. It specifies CASSFASGGQETQYF.

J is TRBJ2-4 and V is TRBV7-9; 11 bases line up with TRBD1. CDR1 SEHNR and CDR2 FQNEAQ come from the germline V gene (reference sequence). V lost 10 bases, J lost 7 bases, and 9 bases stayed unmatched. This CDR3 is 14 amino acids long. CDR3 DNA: TGTGCCAACCGGGACAGGGGGTTTCAGAACATTCAGTACTTC. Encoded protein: CANRDRGFQNIQYF.

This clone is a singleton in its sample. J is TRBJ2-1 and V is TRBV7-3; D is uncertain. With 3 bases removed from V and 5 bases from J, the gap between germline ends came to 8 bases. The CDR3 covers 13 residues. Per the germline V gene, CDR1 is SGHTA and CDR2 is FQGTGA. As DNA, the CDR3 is TGTGCCAGCAGCTTCTCTGGAAACAATGAGCAGTTCTTC. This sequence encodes CASSFSGNNEQFF.

The CDR3 here is CSAGTARGTEAFF. The DNA of the CDR3 is TGCAGCGCAGGGACAGCGAGGGGCACTGAAGCTTTCTTT. The chain is built from TRBV29-1 and TRBJ1-1; 7 nucleotides agree with TRBD1. With V trimmed by 7 bases and J by 4 bases, 9 bases remained unmatched. This CDR3 region has 13 residues. Germline V gene data show CDR1 as SQVTM and CDR2 as ANQGSEA.

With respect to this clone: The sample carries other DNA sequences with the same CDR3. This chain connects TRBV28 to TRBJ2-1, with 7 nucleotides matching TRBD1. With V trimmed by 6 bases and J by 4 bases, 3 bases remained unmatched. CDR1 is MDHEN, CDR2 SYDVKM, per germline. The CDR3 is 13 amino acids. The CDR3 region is CASSPGQYNEQFF. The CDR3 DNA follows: TGTGCCAGCAGCCCGGGACAGTACAATGAGCAGTTCTTC.

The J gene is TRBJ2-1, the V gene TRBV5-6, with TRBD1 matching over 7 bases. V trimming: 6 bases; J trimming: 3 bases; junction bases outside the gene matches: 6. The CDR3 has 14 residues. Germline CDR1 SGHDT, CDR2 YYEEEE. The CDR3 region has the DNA TGTGCCAGCACCGTGGACAGGTTCTACAATGAGCAGTTCTTC. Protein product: CASTVDRFYNEQFF.

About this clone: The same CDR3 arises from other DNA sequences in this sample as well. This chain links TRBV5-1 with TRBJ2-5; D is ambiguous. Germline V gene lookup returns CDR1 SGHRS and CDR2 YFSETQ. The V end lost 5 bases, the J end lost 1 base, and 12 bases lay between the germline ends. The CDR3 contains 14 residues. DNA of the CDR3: TGCGCCAGCAGTTCCACCCCGGGCCAAGAGACCCAGTACTTC. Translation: CASSSTPGQETQYF.

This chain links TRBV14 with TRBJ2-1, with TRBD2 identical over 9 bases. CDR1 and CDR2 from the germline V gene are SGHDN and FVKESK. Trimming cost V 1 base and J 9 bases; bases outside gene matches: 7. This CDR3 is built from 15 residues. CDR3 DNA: TGTGCCAGCAGCCAAGGGTTAGCGGGAGCTGGTGAGCAGTTCTTC. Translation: CASSQGLAGAGEQFF.

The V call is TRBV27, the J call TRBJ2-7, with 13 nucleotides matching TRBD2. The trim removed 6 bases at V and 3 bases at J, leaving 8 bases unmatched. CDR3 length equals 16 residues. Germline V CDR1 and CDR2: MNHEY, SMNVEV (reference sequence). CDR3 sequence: CASRPGLAGSLYEQYF. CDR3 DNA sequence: TGTGCCAGCAGACCGGGACTAGCGGGAAGTCTCTACGAGCAGTACTTC.

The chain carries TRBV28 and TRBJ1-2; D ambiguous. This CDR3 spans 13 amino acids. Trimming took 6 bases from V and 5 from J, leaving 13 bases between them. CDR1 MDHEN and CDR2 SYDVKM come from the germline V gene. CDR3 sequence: CASSPGRVYGYTF. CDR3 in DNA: TGTGCCAGCAGCCCCGGCCGGGTTTATGGCTACACCTTC.

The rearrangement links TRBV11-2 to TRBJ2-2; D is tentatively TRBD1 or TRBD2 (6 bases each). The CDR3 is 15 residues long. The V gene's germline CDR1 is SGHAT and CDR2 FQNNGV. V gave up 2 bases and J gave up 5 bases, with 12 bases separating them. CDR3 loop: CASSLWGAGTGELFF. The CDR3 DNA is TGTGCCAGCAGCTTATGGGGGGCTGGGACCGGGGAGCTGTTTTTT.

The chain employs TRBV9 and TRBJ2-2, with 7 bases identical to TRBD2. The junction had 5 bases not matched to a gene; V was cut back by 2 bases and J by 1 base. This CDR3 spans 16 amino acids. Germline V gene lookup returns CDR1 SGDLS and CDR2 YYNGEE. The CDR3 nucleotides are TGTGCCAGCAGCGTTTCCCTAGCGGTGAACACCGGGGAGCTGTTTTTT. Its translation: CASSVSLAVNTGELFF. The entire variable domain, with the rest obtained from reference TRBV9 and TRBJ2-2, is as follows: DSGVTQTPKHLITATGQRVTLRCSPRSGDLSVYWYQQSLDQGLQFLIQYYNGEERAKGNILERFSAQQFPDLHSELNLSSLELGDSALYFCASSVSLAVNTGELFFGEGSRLTVL.

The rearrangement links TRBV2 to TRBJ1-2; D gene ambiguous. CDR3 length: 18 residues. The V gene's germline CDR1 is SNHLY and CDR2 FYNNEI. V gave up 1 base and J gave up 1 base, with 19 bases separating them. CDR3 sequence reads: CASSEVGDLKSDNYGYTF. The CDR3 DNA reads TGTGCCAGCAGTGAAGTCGGTGACCTAAAGAGTGATAACTATGGCTACACCTTC.

This chain's CDR3 is CASRGGGEGGYTF. As DNA, the CDR3 is TGTGCCAGCAGAGGGGGTGGGGAGGGTGGCTACACCTTC. The chain couples TRBV28 to TRBJ1-2; tentatively, D is TRBD1 (6 bases). The CDR3 extends over 13 amino acids. CDR1 is MDHEN and CDR2 is SYDVKM in the germline V gene. V was trimmed by 6 bases and J by 7 bases, leaving 15 bases between them.